A selection of T cell receptor beta chains follows, all from one sample in a study of T cell responses to AZD1222 COVID-19 vaccine. This table comes from immunoSEQ multiplex PCR, and its TCRdb copy is limited to in-frame clones, with some not included. The sample consists of 130,000 or so clones, roughly 88% of them appearing once. Material: peripheral blood, obtained 28 days after the second AZD1222 dose. The receptors derive from an adult who received the AZD1222 COVID-19 vaccine. Each CDR3 is given with its conserved first and last residue. D genes are given only for firm matches. Clone size is stated in some rows and not others, as once, few, many or a class when expanded.

d_call	v_call	clone_size	j_call	cdr3_aa	cdr3_nt
.	TRBV27	few	TRBJ1-2	CASRESNYGYTF	TGTGCCAGCAGGGAGTCAAACTATGGCTACACCTTC
.	TRBV6-1	.	TRBJ1-1	CASSGVQRGTANTEAFF	TGTGCCAGCAGTGGGGTACAGAGGGGGACGGCGAACACTGAAGCTTTCTTT
.	TRBV9	.	TRBJ1-4	CASSVGPGESEKLFF	TGTGCCAGCAGCGTAGGGCCGGGAGAAAGTGAAAAACTGTTTTTT
.	TRBV14	.	TRBJ1-2	CASSPDPNYGYTF	TGTGCCAGCAGCCCCGACCCTAACTATGGCTACACCTTC
.	TRBV6-5	.	TRBJ2-7	CASSYQETSYEQYF	TGTGCCAGCAGTTACCAGGAAACCTCCTACGAGCAGTACTTC
TRBD2	TRBV24-1	.	TRBJ2-3	CATSDLRSGGFTDTQYF	TGTGCCACCAGTGATTTGAGGAGCGGGGGATTCACAGATACGCAGTATTTT
.	TRBV19	.	TRBJ1-3	CASSPLSFSGNTIYF	TGTGCCAGTAGCCCTCTCTCATTCTCTGGAAACACCATATATTTT
.	TRBV7-8	.	TRBJ1-2	CASSREASLRGYTF	TGTGCCAGCAGCCGAGAGGCCAGCCTTCGGGGCTACACCTTC
TRBD1	TRBV7-2	.	TRBJ2-7	CASSRDSPVGYEQYF	TGTGCCAGCAGTCGGGACAGCCCTGTGGGGTACGAGCAGTACTTC
TRBD1	TRBV3-1/TRBV3-2	.	TRBJ1-1	CASSSRTGDTEAFF	TGTGCCAGCAGCTCCCGGACAGGGGACACTGAAGCTTTCTTT
TRBD1	TRBV19	once	TRBJ1-1	CASSRDSLGNTEAFF	TGTGCCAGTAGTAGGGACAGCCTTGGGAACACTGAAGCTTTCTTT
TRBD2	TRBV10-3	.	TRBJ2-7	CAIRGGLAATYEQYF	TGTGCCATCAGGGGAGGACTAGCGGCAACCTACGAGCAGTACTTC
.	TRBV7-8	few	TRBJ1-2	CASSFRDYGYTF	TGTGCCAGCAGCTTTCGGGACTATGGCTACACCTTC
TRBD2	TRBV3-1/TRBV3-2	once	TRBJ2-1	CASSQGLAGAREQFF	TGTGCCAGCAGCCAAGGACTAGCGGGAGCACGGGAGCAGTTCTTC
.	TRBV3-1/TRBV3-2	.	TRBJ1-1	CASSLLDREAFF	TGTGCCAGCAGCCTCCTCGACAGGGAAGCTTTCTTT
.	TRBV27	.	TRBJ2-7	CASSSLDGLEQYF	TGTGCCAGCAGTTCATTGGACGGACTCGAGCAGTACTTC
.	TRBV5-1	.	TRBJ2-2	CASSSSRGTNTGELFF	TGCGCCAGCAGCTCATCTAGAGGTACGAACACCGGGGAGCTGTTTTTT
.	TRBV19	once	TRBJ2-6	CASTNGRPGANVLTF	TGTGCCAGTACCAATGGGAGGCCTGGGGCCAACGTCCTGACTTTC
.	TRBV10-3	.	TRBJ1-1	CAISDGNTEAFF	TGTGCCATCAGTGACGGGAACACTGAAGCTTTCTTT
.	TRBV30	.	TRBJ2-1	CAWEPRESNEQFF	TGTGCCTGGGAACCCCGCGAATCCAATGAGCAGTTCTTC
TRBD1	TRBV11-3	.	TRBJ2-1	CASSRVSGQGSYNEQFF	TGTGCCAGCAGCAGAGTAAGCGGACAGGGTTCCTACAATGAGCAGTTCTTC
.	TRBV12-3/TRBV12-4	.	TRBJ1-1	CASTIYWGTEAFF	TGTGCCAGCACTATTTATTGGGGCACTGAAGCTTTCTTT
.	TRBV11-2	.	TRBJ2-1	CASSSQGYEQFF	TGTGCCAGCAGCTCACAGGGCTATGAGCAGTTCTTC
TRBD1	TRBV7-3	.	TRBJ2-2	CASSDGQGGHGELFF	TGTGCCAGCAGCGACGGACAGGGAGGTCACGGGGAGCTGTTTTTT
.	TRBV19	.	TRBJ2-1	CASSMVAHNEQFF	TGTGCCAGTAGTATGGTAGCTCACAATGAGCAGTTCTTC
.	TRBV6-5	.	TRBJ2-7	CASSYSGPGYEQYF	TGTGCCAGCAGTTACTCAGGGCCAGGGTACGAGCAGTACTTC
.	TRBV10-1	.	TRBJ2-4	CASSRGQINIQYF	TGCGCCAGCTCCCGGGGCCAGATAAACATTCAGTACTTC
TRBD1	TRBV5-1	.	TRBJ1-5	CASSLTGDNSNQPQHF	TGCGCCAGCAGCTTGACAGGGGACAATAGCAATCAGCCCCAGCATTTT
.	TRBV25-1	.	TRBJ1-2	CASSPSEGRRGYTF	TGTGCCAGCAGCCCCTCGGAGGGGCGCCGGGGCTACACCTTC
TRBD1	TRBV11-2	.	TRBJ2-1	CASSSDRGNEQFF	TGTGCCAGCAGCTCTGACAGGGGGAATGAGCAGTTCTTC
TRBD2	TRBV24-1	.	TRBJ2-1	CATSDRSGRWDEQFF	TGTGCCACCAGTGACCGTAGCGGGAGGTGGGATGAGCAGTTCTTC
TRBD1	TRBV6-5	.	TRBJ1-1	CASSYSPDRGTEAFF	TGTGCCAGCAGTTACTCTCCGGACAGGGGAACTGAAGCTTTCTTT
.	TRBV21-1	few	TRBJ1-1	CASSKTRTGPNTEAFF	TGTGCCAGCAGCAAAACCCGGACAGGACCGAACACTGAAGCTTTCTTT
.	TRBV7-2	.	TRBJ1-5	CASSLVTAEGPQHF	TGTGCCAGCAGCTTAGTGACAGCCGAAGGGCCCCAGCATTTT
TRBD1	TRBV3-1/TRBV3-2	few	TRBJ1-2	CASSQGRGHPPTTATF	TGTGCCAGCAGCCAAGGCAGGGGGCATCCCCCAACCACGGCCACCTTC
.	TRBV4-1	.	TRBJ1-5	CASSQGGGFNQPQHF	TGCGCCAGCAGCCAGGGAGGGGGGTTTAATCAGCCCCAGCATTTT
TRBD1	TRBV5-1	.	TRBJ1-2	CASSYHRGPGGYTF	TGCGCCAGCAGCTACCACAGGGGGCCCGGCGGCTACACCTTC
TRBD1	TRBV28	.	TRBJ1-5	CASSSETGGNQPQHF	TGTGCCAGCAGTTCCGAGACAGGGGGGAATCAGCCCCAGCATTTT
.	TRBV7-9	.	TRBJ2-1	CASSLGEVALNEQFF	TGTGCCAGCAGCCTCGGGGAAGTGGCTCTGAATGAGCAGTTCTTC
.	TRBV11-2	.	TRBJ2-3	CASSLSLKDTQYF	TGTGCCAGCAGCTTATCTCTTAAAGATACGCAGTATTTT
.	TRBV16	.	TRBJ2-6	CASSRIVYSGANVLTF	TGTGCCAGCAGCCGGATAGTTTACTCTGGGGCCAACGTCCTGACTTTC
.	TRBV14	.	TRBJ2-6	CASSADGASGANVLTF	TGTGCCAGCAGCGCGGACGGGGCGTCTGGGGCCAACGTCCTGACTTTC
TRBD1	TRBV19	.	TRBJ1-5	CASSTKPTGGGRPQHF	TGTGCCAGTAGTACAAAACCGACAGGGGGCGGGAGGCCCCAGCATTTT
TRBD2	TRBV11-3	.	TRBJ2-1	CASSLQLAGKGNEQFF	TGTGCCAGCAGCTTACAACTAGCGGGGAAGGGCAATGAGCAGTTCTTC
.	TRBV4-2	.	TRBJ2-6	CASSQKRGAEGRANVLTF	TGTGCCAGCAGCCAAAAACGGGGGGCCGAAGGGCGAGCCAACGTCCTGACTTTC
TRBD1	TRBV28	.	TRBJ1-2	CASTTETGIYGYTF	TGTGCCAGCACCACGGAGACAGGGATCTATGGCTACACCTTC
TRBD2	TRBV19	.	TRBJ2-4	CASSGQTSGSLNLAKNIQYF	TGTGCCAGTAGTGGACAGACTAGCGGGAGTCTCAATCTAGCCAAAAACATTCAGTACTTC
.	TRBV6-5	.	TRBJ1-1	CASSYSGSMNTEAFF	TGTGCCAGCAGTTACTCTGGCAGCATGAACACTGAAGCTTTCTTT
.	TRBV19	.	TRBJ1-2	CASTYQDRLSNYGYTF	TGTGCCAGTACCTATCAAGACAGGCTTAGTAACTATGGCTACACCTTC
.	TRBV21-1	.	TRBJ2-7	CASSKVVSGVYEQYF	TGTGCCAGCAGCAAAGTTGTTAGCGGGGTATACGAGCAGTACTTC
.	TRBV2	.	TRBJ1-2	CASSDPPEGYGYTF	TGTGCCAGCAGTGATCCTCCCGAGGGCTATGGCTACACCTTC
TRBD1	TRBV11-3	few	TRBJ1-1	CASSTGQGENTEAFF	TGTGCCAGCAGCACTGGACAGGGGGAGAACACTGAAGCTTTCTTT
.	TRBV10-3	.	TRBJ1-2	CAISESGSVTYGYTF	TGTGCCATCAGTGAGTCGGGCAGCGTGACCTATGGCTACACCTTC
TRBD1	TRBV5-1	.	TRBJ1-1	CASSLAGQGETEAFF	TGCGCCAGCAGCCTGGCGGGACAGGGGGAAACTGAAGCTTTCTTT
.	TRBV20-1	.	TRBJ1-2	CSATGNYGYTF	TGCAGTGCTACAGGGAACTATGGCTACACCTTC
TRBD1	TRBV29-1	.	TRBJ1-3	CSVWDRASSGNTIYF	TGCAGCGTTTGGGACAGGGCGTCCTCTGGAAACACCATATATTTT
.	TRBV19	.	TRBJ2-1	CASSILHSDNEQFF	TGTGCCAGTAGTATCCTTCACAGCGACAATGAGCAGTTCTTC
.	TRBV29-1	.	TRBJ1-2	CSVEENGRNYGYTF	TGCAGCGTTGAAGAAAATGGGCGTAACTATGGCTACACCTTC